A selection of T cell receptor beta chains follows, all from one sample in a study of Ad26.COV2.S vaccination and SARS-CoV-2 variants. The data were produced by immunoSEQ multiplex PCR, yet TCRdb's version contains in-frame clones alone and is incomplete. Of about 350,000 clones in the sample, 75% to 90% are singletons; the top ten hold roughly 10%. The sequences come from peripheral blood, collected in a trial of Ad26.COV2.S vaccine versus placebo. These TCRs come from a person aged 18-65 years who received the Ad26.COV2.S COVID-19 vaccine or a placebo. Both conserved end residues are trimmed from each CDR3. The order of the fields is D gene, V gene, CDR3 protein. The D gene is left open where the match is weak.

TRBD2,TRBV7-9,ASSYNPRGDPYEQY
.,TRBV24-1,ATSDPGRLNNGYT
.,TRBV3-1/TRBV3-2,ASSPAGVQPQH
.,TRBV9,ASSAQGGYT
.,TRBV3-1/TRBV3-2,ASSGTGNYNEQF
TRBD1,TRBV6-5,ASRKPGQGDEQY
.,TRBV6-6,ASSRQGGGNTIY
TRBD2,TRBV27,ASSPGSGRAMDEQF
.,TRBV6-5,ASRTDSFEAF
.,TRBV7-8,ASSQTGPYEQY
.,TRBV27,ASSLLPGTRDEQF
.,TRBV12-3/TRBV12-4,ASRPQDSYEQY
.,TRBV6-5,ASSQAREQF
TRBD1,TRBV3-1/TRBV3-2,ASSRADRDEQY
.,TRBV5-5,ASSLRDSSYNEQF
TRBD1,TRBV9,ASSSRTGGDEQY
.,TRBV10-3,AISGRDGRGELF
.,TRBV11-2,ASSLSIASSGNTIY
.,TRBV7-2,ASSLFPIGTYGYT